Presented here are 21 T cell receptor beta chains from one specimen sequenced in a study of regulatory T cells in long-lasting Graves disease. Time point meaning: newly diagnosed GD, antithyroid drugs for less than 3 months. Researchers made the TCR library from RNA that was extracted from PBMCs. Construction of TCR beta libraries relied on iRepertoire HTBI primers and on Arm-PCR targeting CDR3 regions. TCRdb reanalysed the multiplex PCR reads using MiXCR and keeps one entry per CDR3 protein. The data hold fewer than 650,000 distinct CDR3 sequences, with 15% to 20% observed a single time. In addition, the sample was reused for a study of T cells in Graves' hyperthyroidism and ophthalmopathy.

The sequencing used peripheral blood mononuclear cells (PBMCs), collected at new diagnosis, from a patient treated with antithyroid drugs. The origin of the receptors is a man aged 18 to 35 with Graves disease.

In this sample, this clonotype turned up many times. This chain joins TRBV3-1 and TRBJ1-5, with D possibly being TRBD1 (5 bases). The CDR3 is 15 amino acids. Trimming removed 6 bases at V and 7 bases at J, with 19 bases between. Germline CDR1 and CDR2: LGHDT and YNNKEL (reference sequence). The CDR3: CASSSNPGLGQPQHF. The CDR3 coding sequence is TGTGCCAGCAGTTCTAACCCGGGGCTGGGGCAGCCCCAGCATTTT. Full variable domain (remainder filled in from reference TRBV3-1 and TRBJ1-5): DTAVSQTPKYLVTQMGNDKSIKCEQNLGHDTMYWYKQDSKKFLKIMFSYNNKELIINETVPNRFSPKSPDKAHLNLHINSLELGDSAVYFCASSSNPGLGQPQHFGDGTRLSIL.

V and J are TRBV19 and TRBJ2-1, with TRBD2 as a possible D gene (7 bases). CDR1 LNHDA and CDR2 SQIVND come from the germline V gene (reference sequence). The V gene lost 1 base and the J gene lost 10 bases, with 23 bases spanning the gap. The CDR3 covers 17 residues. The CDR3 spells CASSIVRGGRGNAEQFF. For the CDR3, the DNA is TGTGCCAGTAGTATAGTAAGGGGGGGGCGAGGTAACGCGGAGCAGTTCTTC. Drawing the rest from reference TRBV19 and TRBJ2-1, the complete variable domain is DGGITQSPKYLFRKEGQNVTLSCEQNLNHDAMYWYRQDPGQGLRLIYYSQIVNDFQKGDIAEGYSVSREKKESFPLTVTSAQKNPTAFYLCASSIVRGGRGNAEQFFGPGTRLTVL.

This clonotype was counted at least ten times. This sequence joins TRBV5-1 and TRBJ2-1, with a weak D call TRBD2 (6 bases). CDR1 and CDR2 (germline): SGHRS, YFSETQ. This CDR3 region has 16 residues. The germline V and J ends were trimmed by 4 bases and 0 bases, with 14 bases remaining between them. CDR3: CASSAGMGGSYNEQFF. The CDR3 nucleotides are TGCGCCAGCAGCGCAGGAATGGGGGGCTCCTACAATGAGCAGTTCTTC.

This clonotype has a count of ten or more. The chain has TRBV5-1 and TRBJ2-1, with D possibly TRBD2 on 6 matching bases. The CDR3 runs to 16 residues. The ends were cut back, 2 bases at V and 0 bases at J, with 12 bases in the middle. Germline CDR1 is SGHRS and CDR2 is YFSETQ. The CDR3 nucleotides read TGCGCCAGCAGCTTCCTGGACGGGAGCTCCTACAATGAGCAGTTCTTC. Its protein product is CASSFLDGSSYNEQFF.

V usage is TRBV20-1 and J usage is TRBJ2-4; 11 bases map to TRBD1. The ends lost 3 bases at V and 2 bases at J; junction bases unmatched: 9. There are 17 residues in the CDR3. Germline loops: CDR1 DFQATT, CDR2 SNEGSKA (reference sequence). CDR3 sequence reads: CSASSGGTGGTKNIQYF. The CDR3 nucleotides are TGCAGTGCTAGTTCGGGGGGGACAGGGGGTACCAAAAACATTCAGTACTTC.

The table lists this clonotype with a few counts. The gene calls are TRBV7-3 and TRBJ2-5; perhaps TRBD1 as D (8 bases). Germline lookup yields CDR1 SGHTA and CDR2 FQGTGA. Deletions cut 0 bases from V and 4 bases from J, with 15 bases between. This CDR3 region has 16 residues. The CDR3 loop reads CASSLTRTGRGETQYF. The CDR3 nucleotides read TGTGCCAGCAGCTTAACCCGGACAGGGAGGGGAGAGACCCAGTACTTC.

This clonotype was observed a few times. This chain uses TRBV27 with TRBJ1-6; D is possibly TRBD1 (6 bases). Germline values: CDR1 MNHEY, CDR2 SMNVEV (reference sequence). The germline V and J ends were trimmed by 7 bases and 5 bases, with 21 bases remaining between them. CDR3 length: 17 amino acids. CDR3 amino acids: CASKVDRSSPNNSPLHF. The CDR3 DNA reads TGTGCCAGCAAGGTCGACAGGTCCTCCCCGAATAATTCACCCCTCCACTTT.

The rearrangement uses TRBV15 and TRBJ2-3, with 7 bases that match TRBD2. Germline lookup yields CDR1 LNHNV and CDR2 YYDKDF (reference sequence). The V gene end was trimmed by 1 base and the J gene end by 5 bases; junction bases not matched to a gene: 15. The CDR3 is 18 residues long. This CDR3 is CATSRVPRAGVGEDTQYF. CDR3 in DNA: TGTGCCACCAGCAGAGTCCCCCGTGCGGGAGTAGGTGAAGATACGCAGTATTTT.

V gene TRBV6-1 combines with J gene TRBJ2-2; 11 bases are a match to TRBD2. Germline CDR1 reads MNHNS; CDR2 reads SASEGT. This CDR3 comprises 14 residues. V lost 11 bases, J lost 5 bases, and 7 bases stayed unmatched. DNA of the CDR3: TGTGCCGGGAGGGGACTAGCGGATACCGGGGAGCTGTTTTTT. Translating gives CAGRGLADTGELFF.

The CDR3 DNA sequence: TGTGCCAGCAGTGCCGGAGGTCCCACCGGGGAGCTGTTTTTT. Translating gives CASSAGGPTGELFF. V gene TRBV2 combines with J gene TRBJ2-2, with a tentative D call TRBD2 (5 bases). The CDR3 is 14 amino acids. V lost 4 bases and J 4 bases, leaving 10 bases between the germline ends. Germline CDR1 SNHLY, CDR2 FYNNEI.

This clonotype was observed once. The V call is TRBV18, the J call TRBJ1-1; D possibly corresponds to TRBD1 (5 bases). The CDR3 loop spans 16 amino acids. The germline V and J ends were trimmed by 6 bases and 1 base, with 18 bases remaining between them. Germline lookup yields CDR1 KGHSH and CDR2 LQKENI. CDR3 loop: CASSPARGAGNTEAFF. In DNA form, the CDR3 reads TGTGCCAGCTCGCCCGCGAGGGGCGCGGGGAACACTGAAGCTTTCTTT.

This clonotype showed up just a few times. This sequence joins TRBV12-5 and TRBJ2-3; D ambiguous. Germline CDR1 reads LGHNT; CDR2 reads FRNRAP. The CDR3 loop spans 17 amino acids. Trimming stripped 4 bases from V and 0 bases from J, with 17 bases between. CDR3 sequence: CASGSIPTPTSTDTQYF. The CDR3 DNA reads TGTGCTAGTGGTTCAATCCCGACGCCTACTAGCACAGATACGCAGTATTTT.

This clonotype has a count of ten or more. The genes are TRBV29-1 and TRBJ2-3; D may be TRBD1 or TRBD2 (5 bases each). The V and J ends lost 8 bases and 5 bases respectively, with 17 bases between them. Germline loops: CDR1 SQVTM, CDR2 ANQGSEA. The CDR3 has 13 amino acids. In DNA, the CDR3 is TGCAGCTCGAGGGACGGGTCCGTAGATACGCAGTATTTT. Residues: CSSRDGSVDTQYF.

The chain uses TRBV15 and TRBJ2-2; 8 bases are shared with TRBD1. CDR1 is LNHNV and CDR2 is YYDKDF in the germline V gene (reference sequence). The CDR3 extends over 13 amino acids. Trimming removed 8 bases from V and 3 bases from J; junction bases left unmatched: 2. CDR3 protein: CATVQGDTGELFF. The CDR3 region has the DNA TGTGCCACCGTACAGGGGGACACCGGGGAGCTGTTTTTT. Filled out from reference TRBV15 and TRBJ2-2, the complete variable domain reads DAMVIQNPRYQVTQFGKPVTLSCSQTLNHNVMYWYQQKSSQAPKLLFHYYDKDFNNEADTPDNFQSRRPNTSFCFLDIRSPGLGDTAMYLCATVQGDTGELFFGEGSRLTVL.

J is TRBJ2-7 and V is TRBV20-1; 8 bases align to TRBD1. Germline loops: CDR1 DFQATT, CDR2 SNEGSKA (reference sequence). The CDR3 covers 15 residues. The V segment lost 0 bases and the J segment 4 bases; nucleotides outside the gene matches: 8. CDR3 in amino acids: CSARDRYRGKYEQYF. The DNA of the CDR3 is TGCAGTGCTAGAGATCGTTACAGGGGGAAGTACGAGCAGTACTTC.

Ten or more counts support this clonotype. The V and J genes are TRBV12-3 or TRBV12-4 and TRBJ2-7, with D perhaps given as TRBD1 or TRBD2 (5 bases each). The CDR3 contains 14 residues. Trimming shortened V by 6 bases and J by 4 bases, and 16 bases separated the two germline ends. CDR3 in DNA: TGTGCCAGCAGGCCGGGACGGAGGACGTACGAGCAGTACTTC. Protein: CASRPGRRTYEQYF.

The table lists this clonotype with a few counts. This may arise from a read error, as a much more abundant clone is one base away. This sequence joins TRBV30 and TRBJ1-1, with a tentative D call TRBD1 (5 bases). The CDR3 consists of 14 residues. Germline values: CDR1 GTSNPN, CDR2 SVGIG (reference sequence). CDR3 residues: CAWSPGGLNTEASF. The CDR3 DNA sequence: TGTGCCTGGAGTCCTGGGGGTTTGAACACTGAAGCTTCCTTT.

The V call is TRBV7-9, the J call TRBJ2-1; D gene ambiguous. The CDR3 is 17 amino acids. Germline V gene data show CDR1 as SEHNR and CDR2 as FQNEAQ (reference sequence). The V end was cut by 4 bases, the J end by 7 bases, with 23 bases between. In DNA form, the CDR3 reads TGTGCCAGCAGCTCCATCCCCCTGACATCCGAAATGAATGAGCAGTTCTTC. Translated: CASSSIPLTSEMNEQFF.

The table lists this clonotype with a few counts. The chain uses TRBV15 and TRBJ2-5; D call uncertain. The CDR3 loop spans 17 amino acids. Trimming stripped 3 bases from V and 4 bases from J, with 21 bases between. Germline V CDR1 and CDR2: LNHNV, YYDKDF (reference sequence). The CDR3 DNA follows: TGTGCCACCAGCAGTATCTTTGGAGAGTTAAGGCGAGAGACCCAGTACTTC. It translates to CATSSIFGELRRETQYF. The whole variable domain, remainder taken from reference TRBV15 and TRBJ2-5, is DAMVIQNPRYQVTQFGKPVTLSCSQTLNHNVMYWYQQKSSQAPKLLFHYYDKDFNNEADTPDNFQSRRPNTSFCFLDIRSPGLGDTAMYLCATSSIFGELRRETQYFGPGTRLLVL.

The V call is TRBV6-1, the J call TRBJ2-2; D tentatively reads TRBD1 or TRBD2 (6 bases each). CDR1 is MNHNS and CDR2 is SASEGT in the germline V gene. Deletions cut 8 bases from V and 4 bases from J, with 11 bases between. The CDR3 runs to 13 residues. CDR3 loop: CASPGAITGELFF. CDR3 coding DNA: TGTGCCAGCCCGGGGGCGATCACCGGGGAGCTGTTTTTT.

This clonotype was detected only a few times. This chain links TRBV20-1 with TRBJ2-5; TRBD2 aligns across 8 bases. Germline loops: CDR1 DFQATT, CDR2 SNEGSKA (reference sequence). The CDR3 is 13 amino acids. Trimming cost V 1 base and J 5 bases; bases outside gene matches: 3. The CDR3 region is CSARAGGDETQYF. In nucleotides, the CDR3 is TGCAGTGCTAGAGCGGGAGGGGACGAGACCCAGTACTTC.